The entry below gives a single T cell receptor (beta chain) sequence along with its context. Sampling of blood occurred at baseline, cycle 4 day 1, and cycle 7 day 1. TCRdb's table, derived via immunoSEQ multiplex PCR, lists solely in-frame clones and lacks some. The table shows about 89,000 clones, with roughly 93% occurring only once. These data are taken from a study of OX40 agonist ivuxolimab in advanced cancers. Study as a whole: Enrolled patients in dose escalation had cancers that were hepatocellular carcinoma, melanoma, renal cell or head and neck cancer.

The sample consisted of CD4+ or CD8+ T cells sorted from blood, taken in a trial of the OX40 agonist ivuxolimab. This receptor was obtained from an adult with an advanced solid tumor such as melanoma, head and neck, liver or kidney cancer.

The CDR3 coding sequence is TGCGCCAGCAGCCAAGGACTAGCGGGAGGGTCTATAAATACGCAGTATTTT. Translated, it gives CASSQGLAGGSINTQYF. The V and J genes are TRBV4-3 and TRBJ2-3, with 14 bases fitting TRBD2. V gave up 1 base and J gave up 7 bases; unmatched junction bases: 7. The CDR3 is 17 amino acids. Germline CDR1 is LGHNA and CDR2 is YSLEER.